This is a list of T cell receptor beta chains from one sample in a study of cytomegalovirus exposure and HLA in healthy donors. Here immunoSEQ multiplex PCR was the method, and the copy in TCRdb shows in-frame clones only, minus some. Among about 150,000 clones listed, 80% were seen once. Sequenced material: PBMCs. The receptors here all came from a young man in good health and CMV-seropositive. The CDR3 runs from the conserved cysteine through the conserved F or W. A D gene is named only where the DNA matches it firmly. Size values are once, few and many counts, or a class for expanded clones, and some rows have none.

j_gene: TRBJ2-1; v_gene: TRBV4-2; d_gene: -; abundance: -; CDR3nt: TGTGCCAGCAGCCAAGACCCCCCGGGTCCATCCTACAATGAGCAGTTCTTC; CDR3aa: CASSQDPPGPSYNEQFF
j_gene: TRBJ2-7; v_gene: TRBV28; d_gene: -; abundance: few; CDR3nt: TGTGCCAGCAGTTTATGGACAGGTTATTCCTACGAGCAGTACTTC; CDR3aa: CASSLWTGYSYEQYF
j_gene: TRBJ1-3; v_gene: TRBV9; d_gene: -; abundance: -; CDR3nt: TGTGCCAGCAGCGTTAACAGGGTAGACACCATATATTTT; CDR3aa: CASSVNRVDTIYF
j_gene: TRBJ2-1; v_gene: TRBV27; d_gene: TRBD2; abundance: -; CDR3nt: TGTGCCAGCAGGCTGACTAGCGGGCGATCCAATGAGCAGTTCTTC; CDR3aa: CASRLTSGRSNEQFF
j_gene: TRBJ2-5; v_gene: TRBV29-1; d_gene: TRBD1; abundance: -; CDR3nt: TGCAGCGGACAGACAGGGGGCGCAGAGACCCAGTACTTC; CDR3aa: CSGQTGGAETQYF
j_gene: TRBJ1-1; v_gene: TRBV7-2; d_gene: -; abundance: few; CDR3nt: TGTGCCAGCAGCTTAGAACGGGACACTGAAGCTTTCTTT; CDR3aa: CASSLERDTEAFF
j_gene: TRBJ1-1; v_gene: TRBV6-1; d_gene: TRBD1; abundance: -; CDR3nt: TGTGCCAGCAGTGACCGGACAGGGAACACTGAAGCTTTCTTT; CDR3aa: CASSDRTGNTEAFF
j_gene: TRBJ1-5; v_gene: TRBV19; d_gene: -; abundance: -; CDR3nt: TGTGCCAGTAGTATACACAGGCGAGGCCAGCCCCAGCATTTT; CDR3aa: CASSIHRRGQPQHF
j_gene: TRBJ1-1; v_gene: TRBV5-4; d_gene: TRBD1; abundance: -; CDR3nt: TGTGCCAGCAGCTCCGACAGGGTGAACACTGAAGCTTTCTTT; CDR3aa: CASSSDRVNTEAFF
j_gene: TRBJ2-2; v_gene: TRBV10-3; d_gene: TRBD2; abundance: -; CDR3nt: TGTGCCACAATGGGACTAGCGGGAGGATTTGGGGAGCTGTTTTTT; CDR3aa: CATMGLAGGFGELFF
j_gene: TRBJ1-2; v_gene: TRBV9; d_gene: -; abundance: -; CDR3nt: TGTGCCAGCAGCCCTGGACAGACTAACTATGGCTACACCTTC; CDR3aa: CASSPGQTNYGYTF
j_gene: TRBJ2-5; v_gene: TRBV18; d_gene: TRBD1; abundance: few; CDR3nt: TGTGCCAGCTCACGAAGACAGGGGGCAGGAGAGACCCAGTACTTC; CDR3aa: CASSRRQGAGETQYF
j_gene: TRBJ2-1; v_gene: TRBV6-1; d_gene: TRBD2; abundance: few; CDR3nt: TGTGCCAGCAGTGAGCGCGCGACTAGCGGGAGGTACCTGCAGTTCTTC; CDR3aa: CASSERATSGRYLQFF
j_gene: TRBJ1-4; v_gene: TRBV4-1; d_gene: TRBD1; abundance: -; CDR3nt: TGCGCCAGCAGCCAAGATTTGCCAACCCACAGGGGGAGGAATGAAAAACTGTTTTTT; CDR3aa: CASSQDLPTHRGRNEKLFF
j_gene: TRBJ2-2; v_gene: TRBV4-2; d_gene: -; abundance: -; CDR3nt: TGTGCCAGCAGCAACCTAGCAGAAAGAAACACCGGGGAGCTGTTTTTT; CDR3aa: CASSNLAERNTGELFF
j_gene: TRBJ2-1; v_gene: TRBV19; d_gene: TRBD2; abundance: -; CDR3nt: TGTGCCAGTAGTATAGTACTAGCGGGAGGGCCCGGAGGGGGCAATGAGCAGTTCTTC; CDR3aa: CASSIVLAGGPGGGNEQFF
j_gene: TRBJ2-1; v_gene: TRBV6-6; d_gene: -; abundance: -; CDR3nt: TGTGCCAGCAGTTACGATCGGCAGGGGAATGAGCAGTTCTTC; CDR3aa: CASSYDRQGNEQFF
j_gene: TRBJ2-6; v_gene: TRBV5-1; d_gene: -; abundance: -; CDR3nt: TGCGCCAGCAGCTTGGGGCATTCTGGGGCCAACGTCCTGACTTTC; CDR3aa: CASSLGHSGANVLTF
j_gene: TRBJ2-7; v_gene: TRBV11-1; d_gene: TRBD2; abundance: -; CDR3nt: TGTGCCAGCAGCTTGAACCTAGCGGGACCCTACGAGCAGTACTTC; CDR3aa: CASSLNLAGPYEQYF
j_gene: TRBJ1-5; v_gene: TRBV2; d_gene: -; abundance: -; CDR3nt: TGTGCCAGCACCGCTAGGCAGGGAACGGTTCAGCCCCAGCATTTT; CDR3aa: CASTARQGTVQPQHF
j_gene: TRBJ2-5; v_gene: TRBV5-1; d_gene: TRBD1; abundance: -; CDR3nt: TGCGCCAGCAGCCCCAGACAGGGGGCTGGGGAGACCCAGTACTTC; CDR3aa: CASSPRQGAGETQYF
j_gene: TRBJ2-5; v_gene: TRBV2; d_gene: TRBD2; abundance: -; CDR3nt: TGTGCCAGCAGTGTGACCGGGACTAGCGGTACCCAAGAGACCCAGTACTTC; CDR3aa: CASSVTGTSGTQETQYF
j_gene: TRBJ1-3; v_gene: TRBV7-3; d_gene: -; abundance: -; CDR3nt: TGTGCCAGCAGCTTAGAGTCCGGGGGAAGCTCTGGAAACACCATATATTTT; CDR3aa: CASSLESGGSSGNTIYF
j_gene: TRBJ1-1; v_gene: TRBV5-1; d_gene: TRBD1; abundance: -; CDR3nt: TGCGCCAGCGGGGACAGAGTTAACACTGAAGCTTTCTTT; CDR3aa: CASGDRVNTEAFF
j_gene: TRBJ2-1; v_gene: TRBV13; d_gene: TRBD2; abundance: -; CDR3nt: TGTGCCAGCAGCTCCTATGGGGACTACGCCCATAATGAGCAGTTCTTC; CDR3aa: CASSSYGDYAHNEQFF
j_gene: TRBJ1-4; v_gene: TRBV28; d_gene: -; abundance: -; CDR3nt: TGTGCCAGCAGTTTATTCGTACAGGCTGCTAATGAAAAACTGTTTTTT; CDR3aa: CASSLFVQAANEKLFF
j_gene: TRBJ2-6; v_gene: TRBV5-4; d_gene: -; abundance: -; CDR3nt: TGTGCCAGCAACCGGGACAGGGCCAACGTCCTGACTTTC; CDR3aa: CASNRDRANVLTF
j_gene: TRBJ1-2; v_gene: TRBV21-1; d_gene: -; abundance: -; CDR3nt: TGTGCCAGCCTCCGGACTGGCGAGGGTGGTGGCTACACCTTC; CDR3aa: CASLRTGEGGGYTF
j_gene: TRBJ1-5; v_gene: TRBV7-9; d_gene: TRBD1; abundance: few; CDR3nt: TGTGCCAGCAGCTATTCCGGGACAGAACGGAATCAGCCCCAGCATTTT; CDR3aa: CASSYSGTERNQPQHF
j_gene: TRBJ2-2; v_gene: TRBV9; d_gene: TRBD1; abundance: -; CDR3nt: TGTGCCAGCAGCGTAGGTCAGGGGGCAACCGGGGAGCTGTTTTTT; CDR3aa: CASSVGQGATGELFF
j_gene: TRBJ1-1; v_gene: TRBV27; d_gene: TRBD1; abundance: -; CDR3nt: TGTGCCAGCAGTCCACGGACAGGGCATCACACTGAAGCTTTCTTT; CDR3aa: CASSPRTGHHTEAFF
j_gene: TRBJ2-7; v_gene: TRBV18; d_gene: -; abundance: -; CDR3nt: TGTGCCAGCTCACTGAACCTAGACAGCGTCTACGAGCAGTACTTC; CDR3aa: CASSLNLDSVYEQYF
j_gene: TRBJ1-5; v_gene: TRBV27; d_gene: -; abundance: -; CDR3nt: TGTGCCAGCAGTTTACGTAGCAATCAGCCCCAGCATTTT; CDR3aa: CASSLRSNQPQHF
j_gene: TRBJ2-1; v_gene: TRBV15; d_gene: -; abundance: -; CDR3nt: TGTGCCACCAGCAGAGATTTGGGCGGGGACAATGAGCAGTTCTTC; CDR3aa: CATSRDLGGDNEQFF
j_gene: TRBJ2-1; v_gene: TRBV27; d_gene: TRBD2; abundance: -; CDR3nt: TGTGCCAGCAGTTTATTACTAGCGCGGAGCTCCTACAATGAGCAGTTCTTC; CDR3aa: CASSLLLARSSYNEQFF
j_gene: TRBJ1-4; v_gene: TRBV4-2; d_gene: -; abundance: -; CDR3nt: TGTGCCAGCAGCCAAGGCTCCCGCCCTAATAATGAAAAACTGTTTTTT; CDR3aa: CASSQGSRPNNEKLFF
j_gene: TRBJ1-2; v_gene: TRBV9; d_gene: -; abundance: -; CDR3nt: TGTGCCAGCAGCGAGCTGCCAGGGTCTAACTATGGCTACACCTTC; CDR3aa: CASSELPGSNYGYTF
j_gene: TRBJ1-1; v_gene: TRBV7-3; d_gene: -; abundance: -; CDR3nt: TGTGCCAGCAGCTGGTCTCAGGGATCCCAGTCTGAAGCTTTCTTT; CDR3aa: CASSWSQGSQSEAFF
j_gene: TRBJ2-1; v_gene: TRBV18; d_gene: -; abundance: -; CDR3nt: TGTGCCAGCTCGACGGGACTGGTAGGGAATGAGCAGTTCTTC; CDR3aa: CASSTGLVGNEQFF
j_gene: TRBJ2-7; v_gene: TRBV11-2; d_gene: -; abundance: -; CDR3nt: TGTGCCAGCAGCTTAGAACTAGCACCCGACTACGAGCAGTACTTC; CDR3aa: CASSLELAPDYEQYF
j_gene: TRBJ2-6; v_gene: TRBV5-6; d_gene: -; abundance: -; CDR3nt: TGTGCCAGCAGGTCCCGCTGGGTCGGGTCCGGGGCCAACGTCCTGACTTTC; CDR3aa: CASRSRWVGSGANVLTF
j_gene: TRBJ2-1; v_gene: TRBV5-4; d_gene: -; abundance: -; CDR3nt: TGTGCCAGCAGCTTGGAGCGTGGTAGTGAGCAGTTCTTC; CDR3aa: CASSLERGSEQFF
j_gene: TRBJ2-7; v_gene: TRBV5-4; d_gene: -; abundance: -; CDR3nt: TGTGCCAGCAGCTCCATCGACAGCGTAGGGGAGCAGTACTTC; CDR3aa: CASSSIDSVGEQYF
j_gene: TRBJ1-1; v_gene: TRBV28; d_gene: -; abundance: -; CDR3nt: TGTGCCAGCAGTTTGGCAGGGGCGGACACTGAAGCTTTCTTT; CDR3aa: CASSLAGADTEAFF
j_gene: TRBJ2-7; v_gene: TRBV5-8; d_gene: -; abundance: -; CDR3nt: TGTGCCAGCAATCCGGACGGGACATCCTACGAGCAGTACTTC; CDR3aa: CASNPDGTSYEQYF
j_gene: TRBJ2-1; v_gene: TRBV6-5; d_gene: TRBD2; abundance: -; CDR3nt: TGTGCCAGCAGTTCTAGCGGGAGGGCTTACAATGAGCAGTTCTTC; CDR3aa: CASSSSGRAYNEQFF
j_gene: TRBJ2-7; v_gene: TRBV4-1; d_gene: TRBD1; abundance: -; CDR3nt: TGCGCCAGCAGCCAAGCAACAGGGGCGGCACAATCCTACGAGCAGTACTTC; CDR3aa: CASSQATGAAQSYEQYF
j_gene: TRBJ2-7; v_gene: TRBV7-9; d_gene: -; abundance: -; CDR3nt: TGTGCCAGCAGCTTACAGGGAACGGCCGAGCAGTACTTC; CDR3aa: CASSLQGTAEQYF
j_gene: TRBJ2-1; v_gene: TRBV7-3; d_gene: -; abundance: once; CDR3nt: TGTGCCAGCAGACTTACGGCGAGGGCCCACTACAATGAGCAGTTCTTC; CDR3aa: CASRLTARAHYNEQFF
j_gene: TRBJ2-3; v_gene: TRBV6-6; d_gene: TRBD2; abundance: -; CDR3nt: TGTGCCAGTAACCCTAGCGGGAGAGGGACAGATACGCAGTATTTT; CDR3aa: CASNPSGRGTDTQYF
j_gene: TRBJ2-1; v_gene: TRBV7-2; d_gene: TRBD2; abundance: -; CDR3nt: TGTGCCAGCAGCTTTTTTTCTAGCGGGAGGGGGGAGCAGTTCTTC; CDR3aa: CASSFFSSGRGEQFF
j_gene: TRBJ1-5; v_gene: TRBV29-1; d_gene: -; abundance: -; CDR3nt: TGCAGCGTTGGGGCAACCAATCAGCCCCAGCATTTT; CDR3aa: CSVGATNQPQHF
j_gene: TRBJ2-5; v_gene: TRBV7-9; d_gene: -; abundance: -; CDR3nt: TGTGCCACGAACAGAGATCAAGAGACCCAGTACTTC; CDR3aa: CATNRDQETQYF
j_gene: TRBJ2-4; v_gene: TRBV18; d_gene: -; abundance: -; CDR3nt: TGTGCCAGCTCACCCCTCGCAGGGGCCGGAGGCGGGAGTGAGAACATTCAGTACTTC; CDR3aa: CASSPLAGAGGGSENIQYF
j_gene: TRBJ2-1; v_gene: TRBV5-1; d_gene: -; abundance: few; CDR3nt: TGCGCCAGCAGCTTGGCGGGCAATGAGCAGTTCTTC; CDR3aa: CASSLAGNEQFF
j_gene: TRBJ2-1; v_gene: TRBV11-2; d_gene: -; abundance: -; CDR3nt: TGTGCCAGCAGCCTTGGACTGGCGTCAGAGCAGTTCTTC; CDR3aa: CASSLGLASEQFF
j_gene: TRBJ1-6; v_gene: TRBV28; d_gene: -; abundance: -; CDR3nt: TGTGCCAGCAGTTTGGACATCGGACCAACCCTCCACTTT; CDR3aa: CASSLDIGPTLHF
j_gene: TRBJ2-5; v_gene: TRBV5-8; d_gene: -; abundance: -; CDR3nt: TGTGCCAGCAGCACCCTGACAGAGGAAGAGACCCAGTACTTC; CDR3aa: CASSTLTEEETQYF